These 30 T cell receptor beta chains were sequenced from one sample in a study of blood T cell repertoires in COVID-19 (dated by TCRdb to 2020 to 2022). The library was made by the immunoSEQ multiplex PCR assay. TCRdb carries this immuneACCESS record with in-frame sequences only. Its versions omit some clonotypes, under half of them owing to an unresolved V gene in the studies checked, with the rest unexplained. Counted in this sample were a few hundred thousand clones; approximately 85% of them appeared once. Of the sample, more than 2% falls within the top ten clones. Material: peripheral blood. These receptors all stem from a woman aged 65 to 85 with COVID-19, enrolled during active disease.

This clone showed up just once. This chain connects TRBV6-2 or TRBV6-3 to TRBJ1-1, with unresolved D. V was clipped by 2 bases and J by 4 bases, with 11 bases between them. Germline CDR1 is MNHEY and CDR2 is SVGEGT. The CDR3 loop spans 14 amino acids. CDR3 loop: CASSYQEYGTEAFF. DNA of the CDR3: TGTGCCAGCAGTTACCAAGAGTACGGCACTGAAGCTTTCTTT.

The rearrangement uses TRBV2 and TRBJ1-1; TRBD1 agrees at 10 bases. Germline lookup yields CDR1 SNHLY and CDR2 FYNNEI. The length of the CDR3 is 12 residues. With 10 bases clipped from V and 3 bases from J, the junction kept 2 bases outside the gene matches. This chain's CDR3 is CAIGQGDTEAFF. As DNA, the CDR3 is TGTGCCATAGGACAGGGGGACACTGAAGCTTTCTTT.

The gene calls are TRBV19 and TRBJ2-1; 10 bases agree with TRBD2. Germline CDR1 reads LNHDA; CDR2 reads SQIVND (reference sequence). Losses at the gene ends were 0 bases for V and 4 bases for J; bases not matched to a gene: 6. The CDR3 extends over 17 amino acids. The CDR3 is CASSIDLTSGIYNEQFF. CDR3 nucleotides: TGTGCCAGTAGTATAGATCTTACTAGCGGGATATACAATGAGCAGTTCTTC. The full variable domain, in which reference TRBV19 and TRBJ2-1 provide the parts outside the CDR3, is DGGITQSPKYLFRKEGQNVTLSCEQNLNHDAMYWYRQDPGQGLRLIYYSQIVNDFQKGDIAEGYSVSREKKESFPLTVTSAQKNPTAFYLCASSIDLTSGIYNEQFFGPGTRLTVL.

The chain links TRBV19 to TRBJ1-1, with 8 bases matching TRBD1. This CDR3 region has 14 residues. CDR1 and CDR2 (germline): LNHDA, SQIVND (reference sequence). J gave up 5 bases and V 11 bases, and 13 bases lay outside the gene matches. CDR3 DNA sequence: TGTGCCTCTAAGTGGACAGGGACCTCAACTGAAGCTTTCTTT. Translating gives CASKWTGTSTEAFF.

The CDR3 nucleotides read TGCGCCAGCAGCTCTCGGGACAGGGGTCACGAGCAGTACTTC. Protein: CASSSRDRGHEQYF. The chain has TRBV4-1 and TRBJ2-7; the match to TRBD1 covers 10 bases. The J segment lost 5 bases and the V segment lost 5 bases, leaving 6 bases of the junction unmatched. The length of the CDR3 is 14 residues. Germline V gives CDR1 MGHRA, CDR2 YSYEKL.

This rearrangement joins TRBV5-6 to TRBJ2-5; 10 nucleotides line up with TRBD1. The junction had 9 bases not matched to a gene; V was cut back by 5 bases and J by 5 bases. CDR3 length: 15 residues. The germline V gene has CDR1 SGHDT and CDR2 YYEEEE. The CDR3 nucleotides read TGTGCCAGCAGGAGGACAGGGGGTCTCGAGGAGACCCAGTACTTC. This codes for CASRRTGGLEETQYF. Full variable domain (outside the CDR3, taken from reference TRBV5-6 and TRBJ2-5): DAGVTQSPTHLIKTRGQQVTLRCSPKSGHDTVSWYQQALGQGPQFIFQYYEEEERQRGNFPDRFSGHQFPNYSSELNVNALLLGDSALYLCASRRTGGLEETQYFGPGTRLLVL.

The rearrangement uses TRBV19 and TRBJ2-5; 9 nucleotides line up with TRBD1. CDR3 length equals 16 residues. V lost 4 bases to trimming and J lost 4 bases; unmatched junction nucleotides: 10. The germline V gene encodes CDR1 LNHDA and CDR2 SQIVND (reference sequence). CDR3 region: CASSTKRQGVGETQYF. The CDR3 DNA follows: TGTGCCAGTAGTACCAAGCGACAGGGGGTAGGAGAGACCCAGTACTTC.

The chain joins TRBV10-3 to TRBJ1-4; D might be TRBD1 (6 bases). CDR3 size: 14 residues. Germline values: CDR1 ENHRY, CDR2 SYGVKD. Trimming removed 5 bases from V and 4 bases from J, with 11 bases in between. The CDR3 region has the DNA TGTGCCATCAGTTTGACAGGTTATAATGAAAAACTGTTTTTT. Translation: CAISLTGYNEKLFF.

This chain connects TRBV6-2 or TRBV6-3 to TRBJ2-7; D remains unclear. Germline CDR1 is MNHEY and CDR2 is SVGEGT. V lost 4 bases to trimming and J lost 2 bases, with 6 bases between them. The CDR3 covers 12 residues. The CDR3, as DNA: TGTGCCAGCAGTTTCACAGCCTACGAGCAGTACTTC. Amino acid sequence: CASSFTAYEQYF.

The chain recombines TRBV6-2 or TRBV6-3 with TRBJ1-5; D is uncertain. Germline values: CDR1 MNHEY, CDR2 SVGEGT. V was pared by 2 bases and J by 6 bases, with 14 bases between. The CDR3 has 15 residues. The CDR3, as DNA: TGTGCCAGCAGTTACCCACCGCCGCGGGGTCAGCCCCAGCATTTT. This encodes CASSYPPPRGQPQHF.

J is TRBJ2-3 and V is TRBV15; the match to TRBD1 covers 7 bases. Germline CDR1 LNHNV, CDR2 YYDKDF (reference sequence). V trimming: 0 bases; J trimming: 4 bases; junction bases outside the gene matches: 7. The CDR3 covers 16 residues. The CDR3 bases are TGTGCCACCAGCAGAGACCAGGGGGTGGGATCAGATACGCAGTATTTT. Its protein product is CATSRDQGVGSDTQYF.

This sequence joins TRBV10-3 and TRBJ2-1, with a weak D call TRBD1 (5 bases). Trimming stripped 8 bases from V and 0 bases from J, with 14 bases between. The CDR3 length is 15 residues. Per germline, CDR1 ENHRY and CDR2 SYGVKD. CDR3 DNA: TGTGCCATCGGCCGACAGACGAGCTCCTACAATGAGCAGTTCTTC. This sequence encodes CAIGRQTSSYNEQFF.

The rearrangement uses TRBV18 and TRBJ2-1; 7 nucleotides align to TRBD2. This CDR3 is 16 amino acids long. V lost 0 bases and J lost 0; bases outside the gene matches: 2. Germline CDR1 is KGHSH and CDR2 is LQKENI. CDR3 protein: CASSPPGGSSYNEQFF. The DNA for the CDR3 is TGTGCCAGCTCACCACCGGGGGGGAGCTCCTACAATGAGCAGTTCTTC.

The rearrangement links TRBV9 to TRBJ2-7; 9 nucleotides agree with TRBD2. With 7 bases clipped from V and 5 bases from J, the junction kept 19 bases outside the gene matches. CDR1 is SGDLS, CDR2 YYNGEE, per germline. The CDR3 has 17 residues. The chain's CDR3 is CASSPSGGGALVDEQYF. The CDR3 nucleotides are TGTGCCAGCTCTCCTTCGGGCGGGGGGGCCTTGGTCGACGAGCAGTACTTC.

The chain links TRBV3-1 (or the pseudogene TRBV3-2) to TRBJ1-2; 11 bases are a match to TRBD1. The V segment lost 3 bases and the J segment 8 bases; nucleotides outside the gene matches: 8. CDR1 LGHDT and CDR2 YNNKEL come from the germline V gene (reference sequence). CDR3 length: 15 residues. The CDR3 protein is CASSQPGQGDRGYTF. CDR3 nucleotide sequence: TGTGCCAGCAGCCAGCCGGGACAGGGGGATAGGGGCTACACCTTC.

This sequence joins TRBV2 and TRBJ1-4; D call uncertain. There are 14 residues in the CDR3. The V gene's germline CDR1 is SNHLY and CDR2 FYNNEI. Trimming took off 4 bases at V and 0 bases at J, with 6 bases between the two ends. CDR3 loop: CASSVQTTNEKLFF. Here the CDR3 DNA reads TGTGCCAGCAGTGTTCAGACAACTAATGAAAAACTGTTTTTT.

V is TRBV3-1 (or the pseudogene TRBV3-2) and J is TRBJ2-2; D perhaps matches TRBD1 (6 bases). V lost 1 base to trimming and J lost 0 bases, with 9 bases between them. This CDR3 comprises 16 residues. Per the germline V gene, CDR1 is LGHDT and CDR2 is YNNKEL (reference sequence). The CDR3 sequence: CASSQGTAANTGELFF. The CDR3 DNA sequence: TGTGCCAGCAGCCAAGGGACAGCCGCGAACACCGGGGAGCTGTTTTTT.

The chain's CDR3 is CASSRGRDQPQHF. Written as DNA, the CDR3 is TGTGCCAGTAGCAGGGGTCGGGATCAGCCCCAGCATTTT. The V gene is TRBV12-3 or TRBV12-4, the J gene TRBJ1-5; a weak D match, TRBD1 (6 bases). Trimming pared 9 bases from V and 5 bases from J, leaving 14 bases between. The CDR3 sequence is 13 residues long.

The chain carries TRBV2 and TRBJ2-2; tentatively, D is TRBD1 (6 bases). The CDR3 has 15 residues. In germline, CDR1 is SNHLY, CDR2 FYNNEI. Trimming pared 1 base from V and 2 bases from J, leaving 8 bases between. CDR3 in amino acids: CASSEDRANTGELFF. The CDR3 DNA reads TGTGCCAGCAGTGAAGACAGGGCTAACACCGGGGAGCTGTTTTTT. Full variable domain (outside the CDR3, taken from reference TRBV2 and TRBJ2-2): EPEVTQTPSHQVTQMGQEVILRCVPISNHLYFYWYRQILGQKVEFLVSFYNNEISEKSEIFDDQFSVERPDGSNFTLKIRSTKLEDSAMYFCASSEDRANTGELFFGEGSRLTVL.

The V gene is TRBV2, the J gene TRBJ1-1, with TRBD1 matching 8 bases. The V segment lost 4 bases and the J segment 7 bases; nucleotides outside the gene matches: 8. CDR1 SNHLY and CDR2 FYNNEI come from the germline V gene. The CDR3 has 14 amino acids. The CDR3 DNA reads as TGTGCCAGCAGTGCCCAACAGGGGGGCTTTGAAGCTTTCTTT. Residues: CASSAQQGGFEAFF.

The genes are TRBV11-3 and TRBJ2-1, with TRBD2 matching over 12 bases. The germline V gene has CDR1 SGHNT and CDR2 YENEEA. V shed 4 bases and J 1 base; nucleotides not matched to a gene: 5. This CDR3 contains 17 residues. The CDR3 spells CASSSITSGGSYNEQFF. The DNA for the CDR3 is TGTGCCAGCAGCTCGATAACTAGCGGGGGGTCCTACAATGAGCAGTTCTTC.

A single count supports this clone. This chain connects TRBV5-1 to TRBJ1-5, with D possibly TRBD1 on 5 matching bases. This CDR3 is 15 amino acids long. CDR1 is SGHRS and CDR2 is YFSETQ in the germline V gene. Trimming cost V 4 bases and J 1 base, with 12 bases left between them. The CDR3 loop is CASSPDGGSNQPQHF. In DNA form, the CDR3 reads TGCGCCAGCAGCCCGGACGGGGGAAGCAATCAGCCCCAGCATTTT.

The gene calls are TRBV12-5 and TRBJ1-2; 7 nucleotides align to TRBD1. Germline CDR1 is LGHNT and CDR2 is FRNRAP. The CDR3 loop spans 21 amino acids. V lost 0 bases to trimming and J lost 1 base; unmatched junction nucleotides: 20. CDR3 protein: CASGLVYSRHGTDPYNYGYTF. CDR3 bases: TGTGCTAGTGGTTTGGTTTACTCACGCCATGGGACAGACCCCTATAACTATGGCTACACCTTC.

The V gene is TRBV5-4, the J gene TRBJ2-7; TRBD2 aligns across 9 bases. This CDR3 spans 17 amino acids. V lost 1 base and J lost 0; bases outside the gene matches: 8. Per the germline V gene, CDR1 is SGHNT and CDR2 is YYREEE (reference sequence). CDR3 DNA sequence: TGTGCCAGCAGCTTGAGGATTAGCGGGAGAATCTCCTACGAGCAGTACTTC. It encodes CASSLRISGRISYEQYF.

This clone came up once. V and J are TRBV6-5 and TRBJ2-5; 10 nucleotides line up with TRBD1. Germline lookup yields CDR1 MNHEY and CDR2 SVGAGI. The CDR3 extends over 15 amino acids. Trimming took 6 bases from V and 3 from J; bases not matched to a gene: 7. The CDR3 here is CASRRDRGEKETQYF. CDR3 DNA: TGTGCCAGCAGAAGGGACAGGGGCGAGAAAGAGACCCAGTACTTC.

Points on this clone: Distinct nucleotide sequences in the sample also encode this CDR3. The chain combines TRBV12-3 or TRBV12-4 with TRBJ2-7; possibly TRBD1 for D (5 bases). V was shortened by 1 base and J by 1 base, with 5 bases between the two germline ends. This CDR3 has 13 amino acids. The chain's CDR3 is CASSLGTSYEQYF. The CDR3 region has the DNA TGTGCCAGCAGTTTAGGGACATCCTACGAGCAGTACTTC.

This clone occurred once. This chain joins TRBV27 and TRBJ2-3; 7 bases align to TRBD2. CDR1 and CDR2 from the germline V gene are MNHEY and SMNVEV (reference sequence). CDR3 length: 16 residues. The V segment lost 4 bases and the J segment 2 bases; nucleotides outside the gene matches: 9. CDR3 coding DNA: TGTGCCAGCAGTTCAAGGACTAGTTTTTTCACAGATACGCAGTATTTT. As protein: CASSSRTSFFTDTQYF.

This chain joins TRBV11-3 and TRBJ1-3; tentatively, D is TRBD1 (5 bases). The V and J ends lost 2 bases and 3 bases respectively, with 11 bases between them. The CDR3 is made up of 15 amino acids. CDR1 SGHNT and CDR2 YENEEA come from the germline V gene. The CDR3 protein is CASSLISGVGNTIYF. The CDR3 region has the DNA TGTGCCAGCAGCTTAATATCGGGGGTTGGAAACACCATATATTTT.

The chain employs TRBV11-3 and TRBJ1-6, with D tentatively TRBD1 (6 bases). This CDR3 is built from 14 residues. The germline CDR1 and CDR2 sequences are SGHNT and YENEEA. The V end was cut by 8 bases, the J end by 7 bases, with 15 bases between. The CDR3 reads CASRSDRGNSPLHF. CDR3 DNA: TGTGCCAGCCGCTCGGACAGAGGGAATTCACCCCTCCACTTT. Based on the CDR3 plus reference TRBV11-3 and TRBJ1-6, the full variable domain is EAGVVQSPRYKIIEKKQPVAFWCNPISGHNTLYWYLQNLGQGPELLIRYENEEAVDDSQLPKDRFSAERLKGVDSTLKIQPAELGDSAVYLCASRSDRGNSPLHFGNGTRLTVT.

This chain links TRBV7-9 with TRBJ1-1; the D gene is possibly TRBD1 (5 bases). The germline CDR1 and CDR2 sequences are SEHNR and FQNEAQ (reference sequence). The V and J ends lost 4 bases and 3 bases respectively, with 9 bases between them. This CDR3 contains 13 residues. The CDR3 coding sequence is TGTGCCAGCAGCTCCTCAGGGTACACTGAAGCTTTCTTT. Its translation: CASSSSGYTEAFF.